The sequence of this T cell receptor (beta chain) was determined in a study of beta chain features in type 1 diabetes (dated by TCRdb to about 2018). About the full investigation: No differences in mean age, gender distribution, total cell number or subset yield were found between patients and healthy donors. A total of approximately 110,000,000 sorted cells were examined across all samples, and a strong correlation was observed between cell number per subset and RNA yield. In the study, TCRB repertoires of sorted circulating CD4+ T cell subsets from recently diagnosed type 1 diabetes patients were compared with those of matched healthy donors. Regulatory and stem cell-like memory subsets were obtained from only 8 patients and about 8 healthy donors, while naive and central memory subsets were obtained from all 30 or so donors. Study-wide findings and limitations: Naive, central memory and regulatory TCRB repertoires appeared to be more alike among patients than among healthy donors. Because the HLA sub-analyses included only small numbers of individuals, any influence of HLA type on TCRB rearrangement was left unresolved. Sequencing cDNA rather than genomic DNA could over-represent highly expressing activated cells, although activation and CD3 levels did not differ between groups. Shorter templates might be favored by PCR, yet because patient and control samples were amplified and corrected together, any such skew would affect both groups equally. In all four CD4+ subsets, TCRB CDR3 length was moderately but significantly shorter in type 1 diabetes patients. Patients with type 1 diabetes made fewer insertions and deleted more nucleotides at VDJ recombination sites, implying thymic rearrangement abnormalities.

V lost 1 base and J lost 12 bases; the stretch between them is 13 bases long. The CDR3 covers 13 residues, taking in both the cysteine and the phenylalanine. CDR3 DNA is the only sequence kept; it has 39 bases, read in frame from the first base. CDR1 LGHNA and CDR2 YNFKEQ were looked up in the germline V gene. This clone was observed a handful of times. No cognate antigen has been identified for it. Base qualities were left out, and no much larger clone turns up one base away. The High Capacity cDNA Reverse Transcription Kit was used to reverse transcribe all of the isolated RNA, meaning that expressed TCRB transcripts were what got sequenced. Deep immunoSEQ sequencing was applied to naive, central memory and regulatory T cell samples, giving an average of approximately 3.8 million total reads per sample. After sorted cells were lysed in RLT buffer, RNA was extracted with DNase-treated RNeasy Micro or Mini kits, with the choice depending on cell number. Each cell subset was processed on its own to prevent cross-contamination, while patient and healthy donor samples were processed together. The immunoSEQ multiplex PCR was used to amplify TCRB sequences from cDNA, yielding 87-bp fragments that span the CDR3 region. Sequencing of the amplicons was done on the Illumina HiSeq platform. The authors' analysis ran thus. Synthetic template baselines were used to correct PCR bias computationally, reads within Hamming distance 2 were collapsed together, and singletons that could not be merged were discarded. Reads were aligned against IMGT to assign V, D and J genes, CDR3 length and insertions or deletions at six rearrangement sites. Within each subset, clonotype counts were normalized to sorted cell number, after which true diversity and Gini coefficients were computed with the tcR R package. Repertoire sharing was quantified using the overlap coefficient calculated on TCRB nucleotide sequences. Out-of-frame TCRB sequences from naive cells were analyzed as a proxy for the pre-selection repertoire. Entries here come from immuneACCESS through TCRdb and include only in-frame sequences with V and J called. Some clones fail to appear in such tables; in the studies checked, an unresolved V gene covers under half of the shortfall, and the cause of the remainder is unknown. That table gives V, J and clone size, and the DNA gave D and trimming. The sample table records about 300,000 clones; approximately 12% of these occur just once. Jointly, the top ten make up about 0.016% of the sample.

A single peripheral blood draw of around 100 mL on average was collected from each donor into heparinised tubes. A BD FACSAria II and a panel including CD45RO, CCR7, CD25, CD127, CD95 and CD27 were used to sort naive, central memory, regulatory and stem cell-like memory CD4+ T cells. Every sorted population had a purity above 95%. Right away, PBMCs were isolated by Lymphoprep density gradient centrifugation and were stained directly, with no culture step. To minimize batch effects, samples were stained and sorted in pairs, one healthy donor with one patient per experiment. The sequence came from a woman between 18 and 29 years old with type 1 diabetes. The sequence is built from TRBV4-2 and TRBJ2-1, with a tentative D gene TRBD1 over 6 matching bases. The sequenced sample consisted of naive CD4+ T cells from blood. The meaning of the sample's cell subset or site label: true naive CD4+ T cells. The DNA sequence follows: TGTGCCAGCAGCCAAGGGACACTAGGGGGGCAGTTCTTC. Protein translation: CASSQGTLGGQFF.